A single sample gave rise to the 31 T cell receptor beta chains below, sequenced in a study of T-cell memory formation after mild COVID-19. TCRdb independently ran MiXCR on the 5' RACE reads; one entry per CDR3 protein. This sample carries about 400,000 distinct CDR3 sequences, less than 25% of them seen once, and the ten largest clones take less than 15%. Sequencing was performed on PBMCs or a T cell subset sorted from them (not recorded which). The receptor set was obtained from an adult woman who had mild COVID-19 (a few samples of this study predate the infection). Cell type and time point are not known.

The chain couples TRBV9 to TRBJ2-2; D may be TRBD1 (6 bases). Between the trimmed V and J ends, which lost 3 bases and 0 bases, there was a span of 9 bases. The CDR3 contains 15 residues. CDR1 and CDR2 from the germline V gene are SGDLS and YYNGEE. DNA of the CDR3: TGTGCCAGCAGCGCGGACAGAGCGAACACCGGGGAGCTGTTTTTT. Encoded protein: CASSADRANTGELFF. Full variable domain (missing parts from reference TRBV9 and TRBJ2-2): DSGVTQTPKHLITATGQRVTLRCSPRSGDLSVYWYQQSLDQGLQFLIQYYNGEERAKGNILERFSAQQFPDLHSELNLSSLELGDSALYFCASSADRANTGELFFGEGSRLTVL.

This clonotype appeared a few times. This chain joins TRBV12-3 or TRBV12-4 and TRBJ2-1; TRBD2 matches 7 bases. The CDR3 is made up of 16 amino acids. V shed 4 bases and J 4 bases; nucleotides not matched to a gene: 10. The CDR3 sequence is CASSSPASGVYNEQFF. The CDR3 nucleotides read TGTGCCAGCAGTTCCCCGGCCAGCGGGGTTTACAATGAGCAGTTCTTC.

The rearrangement uses TRBV7-9 and TRBJ1-2; tentatively, D is TRBD1 (6 bases). This CDR3 has 13 amino acids. Trimming removed 3 bases from V and 8 bases from J, with 13 bases in between. The V gene's germline CDR1 is SEHNR and CDR2 FQNEAQ (reference sequence). CDR3 nucleotides: TGTGCCAGCAGCTTGGGACACAGGGACGGCTACACCTTC. Its translation: CASSLGHRDGYTF.

The chain has TRBV7-3 and TRBJ2-1; no definite D call. V was pared by 4 bases and J by 0 bases, with 10 bases between. The CDR3 has 15 residues. The germline V gene encodes CDR1 SGHTA and CDR2 FQGTGA. CDR3 sequence reads: CASSSQLSSYNEQFF. Here the CDR3 DNA reads TGTGCCAGCAGCTCACAGCTGAGCTCCTACAATGAGCAGTTCTTC.

This clonotype came up a few times. The rearrangement joins TRBV19 to TRBJ2-2, with a tentative D call TRBD1 (6 bases). The germline V and J ends were trimmed by 3 bases and 2 bases, with 13 bases remaining between them. The length of the CDR3 is 16 residues. CDR1 LNHDA and CDR2 SQIVND come from the germline V gene (reference sequence). The CDR3 loop reads CASSMPRGYNTGELFF. The CDR3 bases are TGTGCCAGTAGTATGCCCAGGGGATATAACACCGGGGAGCTGTTTTTT.

This sequence joins TRBV7-3 and TRBJ2-1; 13 positions agree with TRBD2. Germline V gene data show CDR1 as SGHTA and CDR2 as FQGTGA. This CDR3 contains 14 residues. The junction had 4 bases not matched to a gene; V was cut back by 4 bases and J by 10 bases. The chain's CDR3 is CASSSGTSGAEQFF. CDR3 nucleotides: TGTGCCAGCAGCTCGGGGACTAGCGGGGCCGAGCAGTTCTTC.

To note about this clonotype: A read error may produce the germline difference seen at one junction end. V and J are TRBV27 and TRBJ2-3; 12 nucleotides agree with TRBD2. This CDR3 has 14 residues. Germline CDR1 is MNHEY and CDR2 is SMNVEV (reference sequence). CDR3 DNA: TGTGCCACCCGGACTAGCGGGGTCACAGATACGAAGTATTTT. Protein sequence: CATRTSGVTDTKYF.

The chain carries TRBV7-2 and TRBJ2-1; TRBD2 agrees at 7 bases. CDR1 is SGHTA and CDR2 is FQGNSA in the germline V gene. This CDR3 spans 11 amino acids. Losses at the gene ends were 4 bases for V and 12 bases for J; bases not matched to a gene: 3. This chain's CDR3 is CASSSWEGQFF. CDR3 nucleotides: TGTGCCAGCAGCTCATGGGAGGGGCAGTTCTTC.

The CDR3 here is CAISGNTDYGYTF. CDR3 sequence (DNA): TGTGCCATCAGCGGAAATACGGACTATGGCTACACCTTC. The chain recombines TRBV10-3 with TRBJ1-2; no firm D call. CDR1 and CDR2 from the germline V gene are ENHRY and SYGVKD. The CDR3 runs 13 residues. The germline V and J ends were trimmed by 6 bases and 3 bases, with 11 bases remaining between them.

There are many counts of this clonotype. The chain recombines TRBV12-3 or TRBV12-4 with TRBJ2-4; the match to TRBD1 covers 7 bases. The CDR3 consists of 14 residues. J was trimmed by 1 base and V by 5 bases; bases with no gene match: 2. The CDR3 sequence: CASSPRGAKNIQYF. The CDR3 region has the DNA TGTGCCAGCAGTCCCAGGGGGGCCAAAAACATTCAGTACTTC.

J is TRBJ2-7 and V is TRBV18; D assignment may be TRBD1 or TRBD2 (5 bases each). This CDR3 comprises 14 residues. Deletions cut 2 bases from V and 6 bases from J, with 14 bases between. The germline gives CDR1 KGHSH, CDR2 LQKENI. The CDR3 loop is CASSPGTSGSEQYF. For the CDR3, the DNA is TGTGCCAGCTCACCAGGGACCTCGGGGTCCGAGCAGTACTTC.

The count of this clonotype is one. The chain is built from TRBV6-5 and TRBJ2-1; D possibly uses TRBD1 or TRBD2 (6 bases each). V was shortened by 6 bases and J by 5 bases, with 20 bases between the two germline ends. Per the germline V gene, CDR1 is MNHEY and CDR2 is SVGAGI. There are 16 residues in the CDR3. Here the CDR3 DNA reads TGTGCCAGCAGCTCCATGGGGGCGGGAAGTCACAATGAGCAGTTCTTC. Translation: CASSSMGAGSHNEQFF.

This clonotype appeared a few times. The rearrangement links TRBV12-3 or TRBV12-4 to TRBJ2-7, with 15 bases aligning to TRBD2. The CDR3 extends over 13 amino acids. The V segment lost 8 bases and the J segment 6 bases; nucleotides outside the gene matches: 2. CDR3 sequence (DNA): TGTGCCAGCGGACTAGCGGGAGGGCGCGAGCAGTACTTC. Its protein product is CASGLAGGREQYF.

This clonotype was observed a handful of times. The gene calls are TRBV6-1 and TRBJ2-1; no clear D gene. Trimming stripped 6 bases from V and 2 bases from J, with 8 bases between. CDR3 length: 13 residues. The V gene's germline CDR1 is MNHNS and CDR2 SASEGT. The DNA of the CDR3 is TGTGCCAGCAGCGTACGTGCCTACAATGAGCAGTTCTTC. Protein: CASSVRAYNEQFF.

The sample holds a few counts of this clonotype. V is TRBV10-3 and J is TRBJ2-3; D unresolved. The CDR3 loop spans 11 amino acids. CDR1 is ENHRY and CDR2 is SYGVKD in the germline V gene. V lost 4 bases, J lost 5 bases, and 4 bases lay in between. The CDR3 protein is CAISAEDTQYF. DNA of the CDR3: TGTGCCATCAGTGCCGAAGATACGCAGTATTTT.

Written as DNA, the CDR3 is TGCGCCAGCAGCCCCGCCCCGGGGGTAGGCACTGAAGCTTTCTTT. Residues: CASSPAPGVGTEAFF. This chain connects TRBV5-1 to TRBJ1-1, with TRBD1 as a possible D gene (5 bases). Germline V gives CDR1 SGHRS, CDR2 YFSETQ. The V end was cut by 4 bases, the J end by 4 bases, with 17 bases between. This CDR3 has 15 residues.

V usage is TRBV3-1 and J usage is TRBJ1-1; D unresolved. V lost 0 bases, J lost 7 bases, and 15 bases lay in between. CDR1 and CDR2 from the germline V gene are LGHDT and YNNKEL (reference sequence). The CDR3 loop spans 15 amino acids. The CDR3 loop reads CASSQDEEEAVEAFF. For the CDR3, the DNA is TGTGCCAGCAGCCAAGATGAAGAGGAAGCGGTTGAAGCTTTCTTT.

The chain has TRBV7-3 and TRBJ2-6, with 9 bases matching TRBD2. CDR3 length equals 16 residues. J lost 1 base, V lost 5 bases, and 3 bases had no gene match. Germline assignment: CDR1 SGHTA and CDR2 FQGTGA. CDR3 sequence reads: CASSPAGGSGANVLTF. The CDR3 region has the DNA TGTGCCAGCAGCCCCGCGGGGGGGTCTGGGGCCAACGTCCTGACTTTC.

V and J are TRBV5-5 and TRBJ2-3, with D perhaps assigned TRBD1 or TRBD2 (5 bases each). This CDR3 is built from 15 residues. Germline CDR1 SGHKS, CDR2 YYEKEE (reference sequence). V was shortened by 0 bases and J by 4 bases, with 12 bases between the two germline ends. CDR3 loop: CASSLARVGADTQYF. CDR3 coding DNA: TGTGCCAGCAGCTTGGCCCGAGTGGGGGCAGATACGCAGTATTTT.

Remarks on this clonotype: A read error may account for a junction end that differs from germline. J is TRBJ2-7 and V is TRBV6-6, with D tentatively TRBD2 (5 bases). Germline V gene sequence: CDR1 MNHNY, CDR2 SVGAGI (reference sequence). CDR3 length equals 15 residues. In DNA form, the CDR3 reads TGTACCAGCAGCCGGATCCGTGACGGGGCCTACGAGCAGTACTTC. Amino acids: CTSSRIRDGAYEQYF.

This clonotype was recorded a few times. V gene TRBV24-1 combines with J gene TRBJ2-1, with 8 bases that match TRBD2. Germline CDR1 reads KGHDR; CDR2 reads SFDVKD. CDR3 length equals 15 residues. V was pared by 2 bases and J by 6 bases, with 5 bases of the junction left unmatched. CDR3 loop: CATSDSGLGANEQFF. For the CDR3, the DNA is TGTGCCACCAGTGATTCGGGACTAGGCGCCAATGAGCAGTTCTTC.

This clonotype was counted only a few times. The chain carries TRBV12-3 or TRBV12-4 and TRBJ2-3; 11 nucleotides align to TRBD2. The CDR3 loop spans 15 amino acids. J gave up 4 bases and V 6 bases, and 6 bases lay outside the gene matches. The CDR3 sequence is CASRPLAGVPDTQYF. CDR3 DNA: TGTGCCAGCAGACCACTAGCGGGAGTACCAGATACGCAGTATTTT.

In its sample, this clonotype was seen a few times. The V gene is TRBV4-1, the J gene TRBJ2-4; D not certain. The V and J ends lost 1 base and 4 bases respectively, with 8 bases between them. CDR3 length: 14 residues. Germline-derived CDR1 and CDR2 are MGHRA and YSYEKL. The CDR3 DNA reads TGCGCCAGCAGCCAAGGAACAGCTAAAAACATTCAGTACTTC. This translates into CASSQGTAKNIQYF.

The chain combines TRBV12-3 or TRBV12-4 with TRBJ2-1; D is tentatively TRBD1 or TRBD2 (6 bases each). Trimming took off 6 bases at V and 7 bases at J, with 19 bases between the two ends. CDR3 length: 15 amino acids. CDR3 sequence reads: CASRPARGPNNEQFF. In DNA, the CDR3 is TGTGCCAGCAGACCGGCTCGGGGGCCGAATAATGAGCAGTTCTTC.

This sequence joins TRBV6-6 and TRBJ1-4; 8 nucleotides line up with TRBD1. Germline CDR1 reads MNHNY; CDR2 reads SVGAGI (reference sequence). This CDR3 has 14 amino acids. Losses at the gene ends were 4 bases for V and 5 bases for J; bases not matched to a gene: 3. The CDR3 bases are TGTGCCAGCAGTTCCAGGGGGCAGAATGAAAAACTGTTTTTT. Translated, it gives CASSSRGQNEKLFF.

This clonotype was recorded a few times. The CDR3 reads CASSVTGLGETQYF. The CDR3, as DNA: TGTGCCAGCAGCGTCACGGGATTGGGGGAGACCCAGTACTTC. The V gene is TRBV9, the J gene TRBJ2-5, with D possibly TRBD2 on 5 matching bases. The CDR3 is made up of 14 amino acids. V was cut by 2 bases and J by 5 bases, with 13 bases left in between. Germline CDR1 reads SGDLS; CDR2 reads YYNGEE.

The gene calls are TRBV7-3 and TRBJ1-6; TRBD1 matches 10 bases. This CDR3 is built from 15 residues. V lost 5 bases and J lost 13; bases outside the gene matches: 11. Germline loops: CDR1 SGHTA, CDR2 FQGTGA. The CDR3 coding sequence is TGTGCCAGCAGCGCAACCGCCGGGACAGGGGAGCCCCTCCACTTT. Translation: CASSATAGTGEPLHF.

The V call is TRBV29-1, the J call TRBJ2-1; maybe TRBD1 (5 bases). CDR1 and CDR2 (germline): SQVTM, ANQGSEA. This CDR3 has 13 amino acids. Trimming cost V 3 bases and J 3 bases, with 9 bases left between them. The CDR3 DNA sequence: TGCAGCGTTGATGGGGCTGACTACAATGAGCAGTTCTTC. This sequence encodes CSVDGADYNEQFF.

DNA of the CDR3: TGTGCCAGCAGCCCTAGGGGGACAGGCACCTACGAGCAGTACTTC. Translating gives CASSPRGTGTYEQYF. V gene TRBV5-5 combines with J gene TRBJ2-7, with 8 positions matching TRBD1. The CDR3 covers 15 residues. The ends lost 4 bases at V and 2 bases at J; junction bases unmatched: 8. Looked up from germline, CDR1 is SGHKS and CDR2 is YYEKEE (reference sequence).

The chain joins TRBV5-1 to TRBJ1-1, with a possible D match to TRBD1 (5 bases). This CDR3 spans 14 amino acids. Germline V gives CDR1 SGHRS, CDR2 YFSETQ. Between the trimmed V and J ends, which lost 2 bases and 3 bases, there was a span of 11 bases. The DNA for the CDR3 is TGCGCCAGCAGCTTTGGCAGGGTGGACACTGAAGCTTTCTTT. Protein product: CASSFGRVDTEAFF.

The chain is built from TRBV20-1 and TRBJ1-2, with 7 bases aligning to TRBD1. In germline, CDR1 is DFQATT, CDR2 SNEGSKA (reference sequence). CDR3 length equals 11 residues. The CDR3 DNA reads TGCCTATCGACAGGGAGGTTTGGCTACACCTTC. Its translation is CLSTGRFGYTF.